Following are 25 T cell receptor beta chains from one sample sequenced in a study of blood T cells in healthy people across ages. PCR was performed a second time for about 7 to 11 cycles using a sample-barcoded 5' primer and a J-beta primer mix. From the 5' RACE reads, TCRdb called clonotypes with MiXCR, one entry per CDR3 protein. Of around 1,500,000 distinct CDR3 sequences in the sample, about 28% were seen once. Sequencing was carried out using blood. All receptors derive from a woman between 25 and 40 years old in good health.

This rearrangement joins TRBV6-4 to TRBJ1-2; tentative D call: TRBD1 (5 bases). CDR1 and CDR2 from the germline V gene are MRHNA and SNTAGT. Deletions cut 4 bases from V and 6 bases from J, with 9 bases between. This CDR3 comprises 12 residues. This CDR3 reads CASSGDGDGYTF. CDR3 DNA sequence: TGTGCCAGCAGTGGGGACGGAGATGGCTACACCTTC.

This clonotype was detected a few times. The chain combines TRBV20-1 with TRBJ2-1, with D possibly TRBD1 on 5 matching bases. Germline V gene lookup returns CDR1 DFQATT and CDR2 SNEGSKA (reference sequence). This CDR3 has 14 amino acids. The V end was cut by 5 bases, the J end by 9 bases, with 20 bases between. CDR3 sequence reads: CSAPQQQTALEQFF. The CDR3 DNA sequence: TGCAGTGCTCCACAACAACAGACAGCCCTTGAGCAGTTCTTC.

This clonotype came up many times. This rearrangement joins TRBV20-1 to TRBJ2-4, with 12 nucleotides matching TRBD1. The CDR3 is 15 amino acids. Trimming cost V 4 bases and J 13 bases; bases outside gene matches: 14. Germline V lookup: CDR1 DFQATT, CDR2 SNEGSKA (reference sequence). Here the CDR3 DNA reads TGCAGTGCTAAGCTTTCGGGACAGGGGGCAGGAGAGCAGTACTTC. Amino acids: CSAKLSGQGAGEQYF.

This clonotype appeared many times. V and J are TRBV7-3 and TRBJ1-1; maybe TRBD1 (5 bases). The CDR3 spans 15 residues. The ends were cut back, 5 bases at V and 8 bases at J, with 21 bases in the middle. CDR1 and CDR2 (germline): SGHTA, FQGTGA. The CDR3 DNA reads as TGTGCCAGCAGCAGAACCTCGGGAGGGACGTCGGAAGCTTTCTTT. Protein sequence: CASSRTSGGTSEAFF.

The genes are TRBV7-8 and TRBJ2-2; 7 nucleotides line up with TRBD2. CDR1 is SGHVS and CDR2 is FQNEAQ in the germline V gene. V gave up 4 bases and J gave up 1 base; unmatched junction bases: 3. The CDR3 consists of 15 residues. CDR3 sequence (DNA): TGTGCCAGCAGCTCGCGGGAGAAGAACACCGGGGAGCTGTTTTTT. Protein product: CASSSREKNTGELFF. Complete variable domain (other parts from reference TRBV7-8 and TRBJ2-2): GAGVSQSPRYKVAKRGQDVALRCDPISGHVSLFWYQQALGQGPEFLTYFQNEAQLDKSGLPSDRFFAERPEGSVSTLKIQRTQQEDSAVYLCASSSREKNTGELFFGEGSRLTVL.

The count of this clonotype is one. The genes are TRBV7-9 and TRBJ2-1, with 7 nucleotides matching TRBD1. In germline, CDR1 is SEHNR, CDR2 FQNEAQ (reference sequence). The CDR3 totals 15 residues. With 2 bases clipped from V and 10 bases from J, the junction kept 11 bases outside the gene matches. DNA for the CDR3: TGTGCCAGCAGCTTAATGACAGGGTTCTCCTACGAGCAGTTCTTC. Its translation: CASSLMTGFSYEQFF.

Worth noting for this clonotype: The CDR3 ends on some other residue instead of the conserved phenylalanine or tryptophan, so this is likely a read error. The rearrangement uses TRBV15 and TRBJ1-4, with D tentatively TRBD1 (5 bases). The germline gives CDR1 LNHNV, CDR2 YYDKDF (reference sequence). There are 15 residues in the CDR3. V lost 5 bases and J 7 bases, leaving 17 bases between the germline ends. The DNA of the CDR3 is TGTGCCACCAGCCCGCCTAAGCGGGGGACTGAAAAACTGTTTTTG. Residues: CATSPPKRGTEKLFL.

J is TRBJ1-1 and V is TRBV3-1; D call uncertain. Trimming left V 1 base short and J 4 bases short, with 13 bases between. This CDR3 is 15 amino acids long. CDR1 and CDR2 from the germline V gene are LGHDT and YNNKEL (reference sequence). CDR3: CASSQVPALGTEAFF. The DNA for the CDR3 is TGTGCCAGCAGCCAAGTTCCCGCCCTGGGCACTGAAGCTTTCTTT.

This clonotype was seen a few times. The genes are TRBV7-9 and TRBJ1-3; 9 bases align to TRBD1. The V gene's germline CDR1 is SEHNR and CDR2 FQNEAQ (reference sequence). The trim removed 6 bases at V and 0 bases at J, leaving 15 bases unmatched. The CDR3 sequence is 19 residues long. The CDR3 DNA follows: TGTGCCAGCAGGCCGAATCCGGGACAGGGCCCTCTCTCTGGAAACACCATATATTTT. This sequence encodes CASRPNPGQGPLSGNTIYF. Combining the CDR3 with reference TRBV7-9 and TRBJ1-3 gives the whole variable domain DTGVSQNPRHKITKRGQNVTFRCDPISEHNRLYWYRQTLGQGPEFLTYFQNEAQLEKSRLLSDRFSAERPKGSFSTLEIQRTEQGDSAMYLCASRPNPGQGPLSGNTIYFGEGSWLTVV.

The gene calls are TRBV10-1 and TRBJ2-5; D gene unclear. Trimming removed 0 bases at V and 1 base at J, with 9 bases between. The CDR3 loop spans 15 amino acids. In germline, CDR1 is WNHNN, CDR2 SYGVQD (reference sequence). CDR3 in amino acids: CASSESSASQETQYF. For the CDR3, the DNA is TGCGCCAGCAGTGAGTCATCGGCAAGCCAAGAGACCCAGTACTTC.

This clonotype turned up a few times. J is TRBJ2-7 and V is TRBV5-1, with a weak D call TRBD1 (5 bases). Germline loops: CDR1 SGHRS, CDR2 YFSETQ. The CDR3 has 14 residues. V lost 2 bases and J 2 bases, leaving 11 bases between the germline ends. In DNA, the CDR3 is TGCGCCAGCAGCTTCCGACAGAGGACCTACGAGCAGTACTTC. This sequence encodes CASSFRQRTYEQYF.

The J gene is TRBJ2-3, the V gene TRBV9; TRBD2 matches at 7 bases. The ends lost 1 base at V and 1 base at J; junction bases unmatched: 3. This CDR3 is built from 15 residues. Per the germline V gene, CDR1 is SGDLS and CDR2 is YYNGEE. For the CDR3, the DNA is TGTGCCAGCAGCGTATCGGCGGGGGGCACAGATACGCAGTATTTT. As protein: CASSVSAGGTDTQYF. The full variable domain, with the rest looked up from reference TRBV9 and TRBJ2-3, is DSGVTQTPKHLITATGQRVTLRCSPRSGDLSVYWYQQSLDQGLQFLIQYYNGEERAKGNILERFSAQQFPDLHSELNLSSLELGDSALYFCASSVSAGGTDTQYFGPGTRLTVL.

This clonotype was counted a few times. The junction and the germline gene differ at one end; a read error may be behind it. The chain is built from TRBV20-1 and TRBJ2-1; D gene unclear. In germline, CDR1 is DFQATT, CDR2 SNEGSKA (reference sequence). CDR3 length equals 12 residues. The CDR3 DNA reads TGCAGTGTTAGAATACCCAACAATGAGCAGTTCTTC. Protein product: CSVRIPNNEQFF.

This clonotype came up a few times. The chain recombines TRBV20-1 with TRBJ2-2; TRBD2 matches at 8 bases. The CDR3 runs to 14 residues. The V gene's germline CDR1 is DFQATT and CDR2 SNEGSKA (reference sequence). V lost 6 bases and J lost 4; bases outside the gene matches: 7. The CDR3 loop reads CSARSGSVTGELFF. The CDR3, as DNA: TGCAGTGCCCGAAGCGGGAGCGTCACCGGGGAGCTGTTTTTT.

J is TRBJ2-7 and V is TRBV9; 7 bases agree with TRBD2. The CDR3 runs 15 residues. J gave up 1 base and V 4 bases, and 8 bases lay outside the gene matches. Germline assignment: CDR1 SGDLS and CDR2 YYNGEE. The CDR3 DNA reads TGTGCCAGCAGCCATTCCGGGAGGAGGTCCTACGAGCAGTACTTC. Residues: CASSHSGRRSYEQYF.

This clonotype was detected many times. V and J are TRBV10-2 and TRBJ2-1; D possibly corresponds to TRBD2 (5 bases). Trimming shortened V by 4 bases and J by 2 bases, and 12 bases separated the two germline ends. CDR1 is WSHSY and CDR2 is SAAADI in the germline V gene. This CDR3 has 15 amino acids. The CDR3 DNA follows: TGCGCCAGCAGTGGGCCCGACTACCCCTACAATGAGCAGTTCTTC. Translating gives CASSGPDYPYNEQFF.

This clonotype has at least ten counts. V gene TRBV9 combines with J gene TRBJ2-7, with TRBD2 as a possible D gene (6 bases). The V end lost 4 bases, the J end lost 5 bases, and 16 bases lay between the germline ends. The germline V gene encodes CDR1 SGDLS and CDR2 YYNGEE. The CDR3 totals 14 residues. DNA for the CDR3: TGTGCCAGCAGCCCATCGGGAGTGGAGGACGAGCAGTACTTC. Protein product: CASSPSGVEDEQYF.

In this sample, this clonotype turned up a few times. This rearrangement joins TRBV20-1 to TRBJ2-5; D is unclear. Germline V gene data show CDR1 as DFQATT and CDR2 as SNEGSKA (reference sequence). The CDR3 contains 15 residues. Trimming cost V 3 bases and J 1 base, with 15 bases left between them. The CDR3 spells CSASRWLPGQETQYF. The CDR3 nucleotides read TGCAGTGCTAGTAGGTGGCTTCCTGGCCAAGAGACCCAGTACTTC.

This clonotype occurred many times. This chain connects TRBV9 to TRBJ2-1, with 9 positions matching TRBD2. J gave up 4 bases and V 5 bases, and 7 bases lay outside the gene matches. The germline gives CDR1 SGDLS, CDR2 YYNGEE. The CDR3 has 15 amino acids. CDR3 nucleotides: TGTGCCAGCAGTCCCAGGACTAGCGAGTACAATGAGCAGTTCTTC. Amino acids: CASSPRTSEYNEQFF.

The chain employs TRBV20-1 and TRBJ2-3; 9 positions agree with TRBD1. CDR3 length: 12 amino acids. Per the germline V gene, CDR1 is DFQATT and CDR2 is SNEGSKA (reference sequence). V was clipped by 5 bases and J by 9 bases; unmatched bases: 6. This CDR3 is CSALTGGETQYF. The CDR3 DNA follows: TGCAGTGCTTTAACAGGGGGCGAAACGCAGTATTTT.

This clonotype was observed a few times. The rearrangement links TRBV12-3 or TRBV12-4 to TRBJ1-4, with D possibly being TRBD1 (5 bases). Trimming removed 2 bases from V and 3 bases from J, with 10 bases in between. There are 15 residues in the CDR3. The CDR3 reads CASSLSGDPNEKLFF. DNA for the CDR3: TGTGCCAGCAGTTTATCGGGGGATCCTAATGAAAAACTGTTTTTT.

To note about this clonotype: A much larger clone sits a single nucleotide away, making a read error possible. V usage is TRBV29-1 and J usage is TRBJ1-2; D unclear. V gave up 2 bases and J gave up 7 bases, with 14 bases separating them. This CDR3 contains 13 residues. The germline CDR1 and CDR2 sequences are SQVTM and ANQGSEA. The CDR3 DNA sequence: TGCAGCGTTGAAACTCTCGAGTTCTGTGGCTACACCTTC. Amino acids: CSVETLEFCGYTF.

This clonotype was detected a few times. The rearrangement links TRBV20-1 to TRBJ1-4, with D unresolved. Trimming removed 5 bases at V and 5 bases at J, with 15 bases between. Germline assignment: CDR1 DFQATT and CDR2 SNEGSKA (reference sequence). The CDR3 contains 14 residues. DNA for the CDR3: TGCAGTGCTGGTCGAGGGCCTGGCAATGAAAAACTGTTTTTT. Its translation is CSAGRGPGNEKLFF.

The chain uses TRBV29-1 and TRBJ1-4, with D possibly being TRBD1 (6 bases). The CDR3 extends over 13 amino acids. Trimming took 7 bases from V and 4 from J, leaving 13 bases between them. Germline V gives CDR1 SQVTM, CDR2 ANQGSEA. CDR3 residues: CSARQELNEKLFF. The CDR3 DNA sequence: TGCAGCGCGAGACAGGAGCTTAATGAAAAACTGTTTTTT.

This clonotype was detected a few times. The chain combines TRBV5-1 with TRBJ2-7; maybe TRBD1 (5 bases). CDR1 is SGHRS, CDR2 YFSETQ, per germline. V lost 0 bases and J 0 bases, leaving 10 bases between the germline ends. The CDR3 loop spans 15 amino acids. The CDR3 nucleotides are TGCGCCAGCAGCTTGGCCCCGGACACCTCCTACGAGCAGTACTTC. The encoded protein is CASSLAPDTSYEQYF.